A selection of T cell receptor beta chains follows, all from one sample in a study of regulatory T cells in long-lasting Graves disease. Using its own MiXCR run on the multiplex PCR reads, TCRdb lists one record per CDR3 protein. The table includes about 440,000 distinct CDR3 sequences, 16% detected once. This sample also appeared in a second study, on T cells in Graves' hyperthyroidism and ophthalmopathy.

Sequencing used peripheral blood mononuclear cells (PBMCs), obtained at new diagnosis, from a patient treated with antithyroid drugs. These receptors were collected from a woman between 18 and 29 years old with Graves disease. CDR3s include the opening cysteine and the closing phenylalanine or tryptophan. Each record gives: V gene, J gene, CDR3 protein.

>TRBV6-1|TRBJ1-1
CASSEKFAKVNWGTEAFF
>TRBV20-1|TRBJ2-7
CSANSPDEQYF
>TRBV6-9|TRBJ1-2
CASSYSGGLGYTF
>TRBV28|TRBJ2-7
CASIPASGSTMGYEQYF
>TRBV5-1|TRBJ2-3
CASFRAMRTDTQYF
>TRBV20-1|TRBJ2-3
CSARDLRLPTDTQYF
>TRBV12-3/TRBV12-4|TRBJ2-5
CASSGTSGEETQYF
>TRBV5-5|TRBJ2-7
CASSFSGGGGYEQYF
>TRBV9|TRBJ2-7
CASSVELGGNYEQYF
>TRBV7-2|TRBJ1-2
CASSLAASPTF
>TRBV9|TRBJ2-1
CASSALLAGQFF
>TRBV25-1|TRBJ2-1
CASSEWGPKASPNEQFF
>TRBV28|TRBJ1-2
CASGPIHRAGYGYTF
>TRBV3-1|TRBJ2-7
CASSPRTSGVEQYF
>TRBV7-3|TRBJ2-5
CASSLDDRGAQYF
>TRBV28|TRBJ2-7
CASSFLTRGVYEQYF
>TRBV12-3/TRBV12-4|TRBJ1-1
CASRKWGANTEAFF
>TRBV30|TRBJ2-7
CARTSGSEQYF
>TRBV28|TRBJ2-7
CASRLSTPYEQYF
>TRBV5-1|TRBJ2-3
CASSRKGGRDTQYF
>TRBV28|TRBJ2-1
CASSAPFNEQFF
>TRBV5-1|TRBJ2-7
CASSRWTGDYEQYF
>TRBV7-2|TRBJ2-7
CASSPSSGSFYEQYF
>TRBV20-1|TRBJ2-1
CSARELAGANEQFF
>TRBV5-1|TRBJ2-3
CASSLIGGTKGDTQYF
>TRBV15|TRBJ2-2
CATSSRITNTGELFF
>TRBV7-6|TRBJ2-2
CASSLVPGGDTGELFF
>TRBV4-2|TRBJ1-2
CASSQEGPSFYGYTF
>TRBV6-1|TRBJ1-1
CASDSGRGNTEAFF